This passage covers 26 T cell receptor beta chains from one sample sequenced in a study of identical twins. MiXCR was run by TCRdb on the 5' RACE reads, yielding one entry per CDR3 protein. The table shows 1.5 million to 2 million distinct CDR3 sequences, with about 31% occurring only once. The sequenced material came from cord blood. These receptor sequences come from a newborn girl in good health.

The chain is built from TRBV18 and TRBJ2-7; the D gene is possibly TRBD1 (6 bases). The CDR3 runs 13 residues. Germline V gene sequence: CDR1 KGHSH, CDR2 LQKENI. The V and J ends lost 2 bases and 10 bases respectively, with 15 bases between them. The CDR3 sequence is CASSPGGKNTQYF. DNA of the CDR3: TGTGCCAGCTCACCAGGGGGCAAAAACACTCAGTACTTC.

This clonotype was recorded only once. This clone may be a read error of a much larger clone one base away. The chain uses TRBV4-2 and TRBJ2-7; 7 bases match TRBD2. CDR1 is LGHNA, CDR2 YNFKEQ, per germline. The CDR3 runs to 16 residues. CDR3 DNA sequence: TGTGCCAGCAGCCAAGAGACTAGCCTCGGGTCCTGCGAGCAGTACTTC. Protein product: CASSQETSLGSCEQYF.

This clonotype was seen ten or more times. The J gene is TRBJ2-1, the V gene TRBV3-1; TRBD2 might be the D (5 bases). This CDR3 has 11 residues. Trimming removed 6 bases from V and 9 bases from J, with 9 bases in between. Germline V gives CDR1 LGHDT, CDR2 YNNKEL (reference sequence). DNA of the CDR3: TGTGCCAGCAGTACGAGCGGTGAGCAGTTCTTC. Translated: CASSTSGEQFF.

This clonotype was picked up a small number of times. The chain recombines TRBV14 with TRBJ2-5; 8 nucleotides agree with TRBD1. This CDR3 comprises 16 residues. Germline lookup yields CDR1 SGHDN and CDR2 FVKESK. The V and J ends lost 2 bases and 6 bases, in that order; junction bases with no gene match: 11. The CDR3: CASSQTATGDKKTQYF. Written as DNA, the CDR3 is TGTGCCAGCAGCCAAACCGCGACAGGGGACAAAAAGACCCAGTACTTC.

This clonotype has more than one count but fewer than ten. The chain employs TRBV20-1 and TRBJ2-1; 8 bases are a match to TRBD1. The CDR3 runs to 14 residues. CDR1 is DFQATT and CDR2 is SNEGSKA in the germline V gene (reference sequence). V was clipped by 6 bases and J by 4 bases; unmatched bases: 8. The CDR3 region has the DNA TGCAGTGCCGCCACGGACAGGGATTACAATGAGCAGTTCTTC. Its protein is CSAATDRDYNEQFF.

The chain uses TRBV4-1 and TRBJ1-6; D gene uncertain. The ends were cut back, 0 bases at V and 0 bases at J, with 12 bases in the middle. This CDR3 region has 18 residues. Germline-derived CDR1 and CDR2 are MGHRA and YSYEKL. Written as DNA, the CDR3 is TGCGCCAGCAGCCAAGAACCCCCGGAGAGCTCCTATAATTCACCCCTCCACTTT. This gives the protein CASSQEPPESSYNSPLHF.

This sequence joins TRBV4-1 and TRBJ2-7, with D perhaps TRBD1 (5 bases). The CDR3 extends over 16 amino acids. Trimming removed 1 base from V and 0 bases from J, with 13 bases in between. CDR1 is MGHRA, CDR2 YSYEKL, per germline. The DNA for the CDR3 is TGCGCCAGCAGCCAAGTCCGGACAAGGCTCTCCTACGAGCAGTACTTC. Translation: CASSQVRTRLSYEQYF.

The rearrangement joins TRBV11-2 to TRBJ2-5; D perhaps matches TRBD1 (6 bases). Trimming removed 4 bases at V and 5 bases at J, with 20 bases between. Germline V lookup: CDR1 SGHAT, CDR2 FQNNGV. The CDR3 covers 16 residues. In nucleotides, the CDR3 is TGTGCCAGCAGCTCAATTGAAGGCAGGGGCTGGGAGACCCAGTACTTC. Protein: CASSSIEGRGWETQYF.

There are a few counts of this clonotype. The V and J genes are TRBV20-1 and TRBJ1-1, with a weak D call TRBD1 (5 bases). Germline CDR1 is DFQATT and CDR2 is SNEGSKA (reference sequence). This CDR3 has 12 residues. The V gene lost 0 bases and the J gene lost 11 bases, with 13 bases spanning the gap. The CDR3 DNA sequence: TGCAGTGCTAGAGATCCCGCCAGGGCGGCTTTCTTT. Translated, it gives CSARDPARAAFF.

This clonotype was observed many times. V and J are TRBV5-1 and TRBJ1-2; possibly TRBD1 for D (5 bases). Trimming removed 3 bases at V and 0 bases at J, with 9 bases between. Germline CDR1 is SGHRS and CDR2 is YFSETQ. The CDR3 contains 14 residues. The CDR3 region is CASSSPQANYGYTF. Here the CDR3 DNA reads TGCGCCAGCAGCTCACCACAGGCTAACTATGGCTACACCTTC.

Only a few counts were recorded for this clonotype. The chain couples TRBV30 to TRBJ1-2; D is undetermined. Germline assignment: CDR1 GTSNPN and CDR2 SVGIG (reference sequence). This CDR3 has 14 residues. The germline V and J ends were trimmed by 1 base and 5 bases, with 14 bases remaining between them. For the CDR3, the DNA is TGTGCCTGGAGTGCCCTCAACGCAGAGTATGGCTACACCTTC. It translates to CAWSALNAEYGYTF.

The chain uses TRBV7-9 and TRBJ2-3; D ambiguous. CDR3 length: 14 residues. Germline values: CDR1 SEHNR, CDR2 FQNEAQ (reference sequence). Trimming pared 0 bases from V and 2 bases from J, leaving 6 bases between. DNA for the CDR3: TGTGCCAGCAGCTTAGCCCTCCCCACAGATACGCAGTATTTT. Its translation: CASSLALPTDTQYF.

About this clonotype itself: It may be a read error: a sequence one base away is much more abundant. The rearrangement links TRBV7-8 to TRBJ2-1; 9 bases fit TRBD2. The J call may be mistaken, given a closer DNA end match to TRBJ2-7. CDR3 length: 15 residues. Germline V lookup: CDR1 SGHVS, CDR2 FQNEAQ. The CDR3 coding sequence is TGTGCCAGCAGCTCCGGGACTAGCTCCTACAATGAGCAGTACTTC. This encodes CASSSGTSSYNEQYF.

The CDR3 nucleotides read TGTGCCAGCAGCTTAGCTAGGGCAGTCTACGAGCAGTACTTC. This translates into CASSLARAVYEQYF. J is TRBJ2-7 and V is TRBV7-8; no clear D gene. The V gene's germline CDR1 is SGHVS and CDR2 FQNEAQ. The CDR3 loop spans 14 amino acids. The V end lost 0 bases, the J end lost 3 bases, and 9 bases lay between the germline ends. Full variable domain (remainder filled in from reference TRBV7-8 and TRBJ2-7): GAGVSQSPRYKVAKRGQDVALRCDPISGHVSLFWYQQALGQGPEFLTYFQNEAQLDKSGLPSDRFFAERPEGSVSTLKIQRTQQEDSAVYLCASSLARAVYEQYFGPGTRLTVT.

Points on this clonotype: Relative to the germline gene, one junction end is altered; a read error may explain this. This rearrangement joins TRBV20-1 to TRBJ2-1; TRBD2 matches 9 bases. The V gene's germline CDR1 is DFQATT and CDR2 SNEGSKA (reference sequence). The CDR3 totals 15 residues. Here the CDR3 DNA reads TGCAGTGCTCCCGAGACTAGCGGCTCCTACGATGAGCAGTTCTTC. Its translation: CSAPETSGSYDEQFF.

This clonotype has more than one count but fewer than ten. The chain links TRBV20-1 to TRBJ2-1; the match to TRBD2 covers 15 bases. The length of the CDR3 is 19 residues. After removal of 6 bases from V and 0 bases from J, the junction contained 12 bases not matched to a gene. Per germline, CDR1 DFQATT and CDR2 SNEGSKA (reference sequence). The CDR3 nucleotides are TGCAGTGCACGAACCGGACTAGCGGGAGGGCCTCGCTCCTACAATGAGCAGTTCTTC. Residues: CSARTGLAGGPRSYNEQFF.

V usage is TRBV4-1 and J usage is TRBJ2-1; D remains unclear. This CDR3 has 13 amino acids. Trimming cost V 1 base and J 3 bases, with 4 bases left between them. Germline values: CDR1 MGHRA, CDR2 YSYEKL. CDR3 residues: CASSQVDYNEQFF. DNA for the CDR3: TGCGCCAGCAGCCAAGTCGACTACAATGAGCAGTTCTTC.

There are a few counts of this clonotype. This chain links TRBV15 with TRBJ2-3, with D unresolved. The germline CDR1 and CDR2 sequences are LNHNV and YYDKDF (reference sequence). The CDR3 consists of 15 residues. Trimming shortened V by 5 bases and J by 2 bases, and 14 bases separated the two germline ends. CDR3 protein: CATSGSPGLTDTQYF. As DNA, the CDR3 is TGTGCCACCAGCGGCTCCCCGGGCCTCACAGATACGCAGTATTTT.

This clonotype was seen a handful of times. The chain employs TRBV20-1 and TRBJ2-3, with D perhaps given as TRBD1 or TRBD2 (5 bases each). V was clipped by 4 bases and J by 5 bases, with 22 bases between them. Germline V gene data show CDR1 as DFQATT and CDR2 as SNEGSKA (reference sequence). The CDR3 is 16 residues long. CDR3 in amino acids: CSATRPRGNNRDTQYF. In DNA, the CDR3 is TGCAGTGCTACTCGCCCCCGGGGCAATAACCGAGATACGCAGTATTTT.

The J gene is TRBJ2-5, the V gene TRBV12-3 or TRBV12-4; TRBD2 matches 9 bases. The CDR3 sequence is 16 residues long. V gave up 2 bases and J gave up 4 bases; unmatched junction bases: 8. CDR3 DNA: TGTGCCAGCAGTTTAAGTGCGGGGGGGCGGCTAGAGACCCAGTACTTC. It encodes CASSLSAGGRLETQYF.

The chain combines TRBV5-1 with TRBJ1-1; no clear D. The CDR3 extends over 16 amino acids. CDR1 SGHRS and CDR2 YFSETQ come from the germline V gene. V lost 1 base and J 0 bases, leaving 13 bases between the germline ends. The CDR3 reads CASSLSPTVMNTEAFF. The CDR3 region has the DNA TGCGCCAGCAGCTTGTCCCCAACAGTTATGAACACTGAAGCTTTCTTT.

The rearrangement joins TRBV11-2 to TRBJ1-1; unclear D gene. The ends were cut back, 0 bases at V and 7 bases at J, with 9 bases in the middle. The CDR3 is made up of 13 amino acids. The germline gives CDR1 SGHAT, CDR2 FQNNGV. The DNA of the CDR3 is TGTGCCAGCAGCTTAGAAAGGTCTTTTGAAGCTTTCTTT. Translating it yields CASSLERSFEAFF.

This clonotype was observed at least ten times. This sequence joins TRBV11-2 and TRBJ1-2, with D perhaps TRBD1 (6 bases). V lost 0 bases and J lost 0, with 8 bases in between. This CDR3 has 15 residues. Germline V gene lookup returns CDR1 SGHAT and CDR2 FQNNGV. This chain's CDR3 is CASSLEKGANYGYTF. CDR3 coding DNA: TGTGCCAGCAGCTTAGAAAAGGGGGCTAACTATGGCTACACCTTC.

The chain links TRBV3-1 to TRBJ2-3, with D perhaps matching TRBD1 or TRBD2 (5 bases each). Germline V gene sequence: CDR1 LGHDT, CDR2 YNNKEL (reference sequence). With 8 bases removed from V and 2 bases from J, the gap between germline ends came to 17 bases. The CDR3 sequence is 15 residues long. For the CDR3, the DNA is TGTGCCAGCGGAACGGGGCAGGGCTTCACAGATACGCAGTATTTT. It encodes CASGTGQGFTDTQYF.

The rearrangement joins TRBV10-3 to TRBJ2-3, with D possibly being TRBD1 or TRBD2 (5 bases each). CDR3 length: 13 amino acids. Trimming shortened V by 6 bases and J by 0 bases, and 7 bases separated the two germline ends. Germline loops: CDR1 ENHRY, CDR2 SYGVKD. The CDR3 loop is CAIRGDSTDTQYF. Written as DNA, the CDR3 is TGTGCCATCAGGGGGGACAGCACAGATACGCAGTATTTT.

The chain couples TRBV4-2 to TRBJ2-5; 7 bases align to TRBD2. The V segment lost 1 base and the J segment 11 bases; nucleotides outside the gene matches: 16. This CDR3 comprises 16 residues. Germline CDR1 is LGHNA and CDR2 is YNFKEQ. The CDR3 bases are TGTGCCAGCAGCCAAGTGAGCGGGAAAGTTCTGAATGAGCAGTACTTC. Protein sequence: CASSQVSGKVLNEQYF.